Listed below are T cell receptor beta chains from one sample, sequenced in a study of Graves' ophthalmopathy and Graves' hyperthyroidism. TCRdb reanalysed the multiplex PCR reads using MiXCR and keeps one entry per CDR3 protein. Among about 410,000 distinct CDR3 sequences listed, approximately 20% were seen once. Sequencing was performed on peripheral blood. All receptors derive from a woman aged 18-29 years with Graves' ophthalmopathy. Both conserved end residues are part of each CDR3. The order of the fields is J gene, clone size, V gene, CDR3 protein. The size field is filled for only some rows; it gives once, few, many or a size class.

J gene: TRBJ2-7; clone size: many; V gene: TRBV20-1; CDR3 protein: CSVGGTSGSSYEQYF
J gene: TRBJ2-5; clone size: many; V gene: TRBV25-1; CDR3 protein: CASRANRGLQETQYF
J gene: TRBJ1-1; clone size: many; V gene: TRBV4-2; CDR3 protein: CASSQLWRDTEAFF
J gene: TRBJ1-5; clone size: many; V gene: TRBV6-2/TRBV6-3; CDR3 protein: CASKPGQDHAFGQPQHF
J gene: TRBJ1-2; clone size: many; V gene: TRBV6-2/TRBV6-3; CDR3 protein: CASTEDSGEMLSSGYTF
J gene: TRBJ2-5; clone size: NA; V gene: TRBV12-3/TRBV12-4; CDR3 protein: CASSFLSTGRYSETQYF
J gene: TRBJ2-7; clone size: many; V gene: TRBV4-2; CDR3 protein: CASSQGRRGYYEQYF
J gene: TRBJ2-4; clone size: many; V gene: TRBV12-3/TRBV12-4; CDR3 protein: CASSNPGAKNIQYF
J gene: TRBJ2-7; clone size: many; V gene: TRBV27; CDR3 protein: CASSLGMTYEQYF
J gene: TRBJ2-5; clone size: many; V gene: TRBV10-1; CDR3 protein: CASSEGQRGETQYF
J gene: TRBJ1-1; clone size: NA; V gene: TRBV5-1; CDR3 protein: CASTGRGRNTEAFF
J gene: TRBJ1-3; clone size: many; V gene: TRBV19; CDR3 protein: CASSTLQGSAGNTIYF
J gene: TRBJ1-6; clone size: many; V gene: TRBV5-1; CDR3 protein: CASSQAGQHNSPLHF
J gene: TRBJ2-7; clone size: many; V gene: TRBV18; CDR3 protein: CASSKDRSSYEQYF
J gene: TRBJ1-1; clone size: many; V gene: TRBV6-5; CDR3 protein: CASSYAGLNTEAFF
J gene: TRBJ2-5; clone size: many; V gene: TRBV30; CDR3 protein: CAWSVGGGETQYF
J gene: TRBJ1-5; clone size: NA; V gene: TRBV12-5; CDR3 protein: CASGLYPTDSWSNQPQHF
J gene: TRBJ2-7; clone size: many; V gene: TRBV18; CDR3 protein: CASSPLTGTGLNEQYF